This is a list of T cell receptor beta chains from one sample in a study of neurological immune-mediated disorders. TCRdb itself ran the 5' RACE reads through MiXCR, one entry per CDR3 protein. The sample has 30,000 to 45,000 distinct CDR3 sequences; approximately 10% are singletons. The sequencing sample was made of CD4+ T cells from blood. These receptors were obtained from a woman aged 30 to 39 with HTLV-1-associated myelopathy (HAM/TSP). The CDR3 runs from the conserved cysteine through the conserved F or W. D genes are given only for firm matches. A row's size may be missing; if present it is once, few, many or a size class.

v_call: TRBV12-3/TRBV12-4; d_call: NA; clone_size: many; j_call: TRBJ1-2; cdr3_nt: TGTGCCAGCAGGACGGACCGCTATGGCTACACCTTC; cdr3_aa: CASRTDRYGYTF
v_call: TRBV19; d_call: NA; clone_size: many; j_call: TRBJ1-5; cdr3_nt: TGTGCCAGTAGTATAGTAACAAACCAGCAGCCCCAGCATTTT; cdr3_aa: CASSIVTNQQPQHF
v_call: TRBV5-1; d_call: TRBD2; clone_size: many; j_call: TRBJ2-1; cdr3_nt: TGCGCCAGCAGCATGACTTGGACTAGCGGAAACAATGAGCAGTTCTTC; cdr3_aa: CASSMTWTSGNNEQFF
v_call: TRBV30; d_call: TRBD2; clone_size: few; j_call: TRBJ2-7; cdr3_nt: TGTGCCTGGAGTCCCCCCGGGACTACTTTCGGCGAGCAGTACTTC; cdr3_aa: CAWSPPGTTFGEQYF
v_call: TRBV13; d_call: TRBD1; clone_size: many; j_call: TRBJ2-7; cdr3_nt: TGTGCCAGCAGCCCCCGGGACAGGGGTTACGAGCAGTACTTC; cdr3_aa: CASSPRDRGYEQYF
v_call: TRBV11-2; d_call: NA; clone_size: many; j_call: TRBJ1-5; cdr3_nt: TGTGCCAGCAGCTTGGGGTGGATTGCGGGGACCGATAGCAATCAGCCCCAGCATTTT; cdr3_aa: CASSLGWIAGTDSNQPQHF
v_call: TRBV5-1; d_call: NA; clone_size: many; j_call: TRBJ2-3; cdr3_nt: TGCGCCAGCAGCTTTCAGGGGACAGATACGCAGTATTTT; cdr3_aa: CASSFQGTDTQYF
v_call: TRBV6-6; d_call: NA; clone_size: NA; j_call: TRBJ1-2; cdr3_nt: TGTGCCAGCAGTTCAGGAACTAATGGCTACACCTTC; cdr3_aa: CASSSGTNGYTF
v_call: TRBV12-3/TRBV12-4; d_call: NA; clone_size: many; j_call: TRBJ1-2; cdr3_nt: TGTGCCAGCAAAAGGGCTTTGATCAGAACGCCCGAAAGATATGGCTACACCTTC; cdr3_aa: CASKRALIRTPERYGYTF
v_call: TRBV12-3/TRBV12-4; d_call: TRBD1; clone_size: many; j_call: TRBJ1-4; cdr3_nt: TGTGCCAGCAGTTTAGGGAGGGGGCGCGGGGAAAAACTGTTTTTT; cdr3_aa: CASSLGRGRGEKLFF
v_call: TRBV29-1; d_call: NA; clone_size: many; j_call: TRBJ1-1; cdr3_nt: TGCAGCGTTGAAGGGGTGGTGCGAACTGAAGCTTTCTTT; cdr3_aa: CSVEGVVRTEAFF
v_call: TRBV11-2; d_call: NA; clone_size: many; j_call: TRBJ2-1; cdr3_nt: TGTGCCAGCAGCTTAGTATCCCCCCCCAGCCCGCCCTACAATGAGCAGTTCTTC; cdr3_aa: CASSLVSPPSPPYNEQFF
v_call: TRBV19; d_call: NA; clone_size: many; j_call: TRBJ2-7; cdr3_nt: TGTGCCAGTATCCGGAGCTCCTACGAGCAGTACTTC; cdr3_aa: CASIRSSYEQYF
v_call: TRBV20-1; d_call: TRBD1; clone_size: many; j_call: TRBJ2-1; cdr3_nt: TGCAGTGCTAGACGGGACAGAATCATTACAAATGAGCAGTTCTTC; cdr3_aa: CSARRDRIITNEQFF
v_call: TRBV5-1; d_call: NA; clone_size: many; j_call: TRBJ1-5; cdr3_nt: TGCGCCAGCAGCTTGTGGGGGGCAAGCAATCAGCCCCAGCATTTT; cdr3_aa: CASSLWGASNQPQHF
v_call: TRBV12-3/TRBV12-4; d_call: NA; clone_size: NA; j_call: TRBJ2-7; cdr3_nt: TGTGCCAGCAGTCAGGGCCACGTCTATGAGCAGTACTTC; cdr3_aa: CASSQGHVYEQYF
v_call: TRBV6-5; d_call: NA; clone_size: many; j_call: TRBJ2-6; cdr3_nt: TGTGCCAGCAGTCAAAACTCTTACTCTGGGGCCAACGTCCTGACTTTC; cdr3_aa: CASSQNSYSGANVLTF
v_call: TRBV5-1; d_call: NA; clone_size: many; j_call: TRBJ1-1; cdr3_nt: TGCGCCAGCAGCTTCGGCGCCCGAGAAGCTTTCTTT; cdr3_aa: CASSFGAREAFF
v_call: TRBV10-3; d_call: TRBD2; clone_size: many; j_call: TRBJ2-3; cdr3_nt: TGTGCCATCAGTGAGTCGCGTACCTCACTAGCGGGGGGTTCTAGCACAGATACGCAGTATTTT; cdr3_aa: CAISESRTSLAGGSSTDTQYF
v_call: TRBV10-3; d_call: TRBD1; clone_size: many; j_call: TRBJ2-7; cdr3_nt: TGTGCCACGGACGGGGGACAGGGGTCCAAGCAGTACTTC; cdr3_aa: CATDGGQGSKQYF
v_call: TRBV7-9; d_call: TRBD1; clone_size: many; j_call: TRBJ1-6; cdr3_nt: TGTGCCAGCAGCTTTCAGGGGGCGAACGGATCACCCCTCCACTTT; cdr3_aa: CASSFQGANGSPLHF
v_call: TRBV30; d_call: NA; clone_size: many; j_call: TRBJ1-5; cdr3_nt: TGTGCCTGGAGTGTGACGGCGCATCAGCCCCAGCATTTT; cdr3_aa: CAWSVTAHQPQHF
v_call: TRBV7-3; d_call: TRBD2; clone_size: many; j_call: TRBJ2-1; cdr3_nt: TGTGCCAGCAGCCAGACTAGCGGTAGCGAGCAGTTCTTC; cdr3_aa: CASSQTSGSEQFF
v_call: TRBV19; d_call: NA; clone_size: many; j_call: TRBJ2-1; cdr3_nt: TGTGCCAGTACAAGGGTGGTTAGCTCCTACAATGAGCAGTTCTTC; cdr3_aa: CASTRVVSSYNEQFF
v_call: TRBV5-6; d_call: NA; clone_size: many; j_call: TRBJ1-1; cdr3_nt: TGTGCCAGCAGCTTATTTCAGGGGTTGAACACTGAAGCTTTCTTT; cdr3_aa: CASSLFQGLNTEAFF
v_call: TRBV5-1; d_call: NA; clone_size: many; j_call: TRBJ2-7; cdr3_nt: TGCGCCAGCAGCTCGGCCGGCGGGGAGCCCTACGAGCAGTACTTC; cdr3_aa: CASSSAGGEPYEQYF
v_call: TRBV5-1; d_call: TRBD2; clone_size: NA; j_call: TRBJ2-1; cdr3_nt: TGCGCCAGCAGTTCGTTGACTAGCGGGGGGGCAGATGAGCAGTTCTTC; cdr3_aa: CASSSLTSGGADEQFF
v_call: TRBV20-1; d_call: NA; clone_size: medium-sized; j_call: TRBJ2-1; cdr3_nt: TGCAGCAAACTGACGAGGTACAATGAGCAGTTCTTC; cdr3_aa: CSKLTRYNEQFF
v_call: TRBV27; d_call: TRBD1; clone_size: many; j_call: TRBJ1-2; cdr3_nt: TGTGCCAGCAGTACCCGGGACAGGGGCCCCAACTATGGCTACACCTTC; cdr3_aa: CASSTRDRGPNYGYTF
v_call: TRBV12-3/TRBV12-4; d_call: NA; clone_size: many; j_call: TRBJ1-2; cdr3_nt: TGTGCCAGCAGCCTCGTGGAGGGGCCTTATGGCTACACCTTC; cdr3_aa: CASSLVEGPYGYTF
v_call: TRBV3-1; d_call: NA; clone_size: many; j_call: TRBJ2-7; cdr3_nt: TGTGCCAGCAGCCAAGTAGGTACCGAACCCTCCTACGAGCAGTACTTC; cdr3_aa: CASSQVGTEPSYEQYF
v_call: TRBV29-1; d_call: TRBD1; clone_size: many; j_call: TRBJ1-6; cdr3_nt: TGCAGCGTCAGGGACAGGAATTCACCCCTCCACTTT; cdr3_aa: CSVRDRNSPLHF
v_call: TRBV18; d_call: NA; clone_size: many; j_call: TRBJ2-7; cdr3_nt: TGTGCCAGCTCACTAAGCCACTCCTACGAGCAGTACTTC; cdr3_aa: CASSLSHSYEQYF
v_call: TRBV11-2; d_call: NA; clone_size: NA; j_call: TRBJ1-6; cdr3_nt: NA; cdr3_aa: CASSFYICSARGGQSSYNSPLHF
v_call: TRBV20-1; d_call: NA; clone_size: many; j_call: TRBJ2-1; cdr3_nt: TGCAGTGCTAGAGGTGGGGGACGGTACAGGAGCTCCTACAATGAGCAGTTCTTC; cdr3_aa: CSARGGGRYRSSYNEQFF
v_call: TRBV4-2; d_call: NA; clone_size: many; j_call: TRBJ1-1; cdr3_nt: TGTGCCAGCAGCCCCAGCATAGGGCCTGGCACTGAAGCTTTCTTT; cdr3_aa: CASSPSIGPGTEAFF
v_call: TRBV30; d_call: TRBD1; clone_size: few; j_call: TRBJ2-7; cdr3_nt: TGTGCCTGGAGTGTTCCAGGGGGTGGCTACGAGCAGTACTTC; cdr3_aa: CAWSVPGGGYEQYF
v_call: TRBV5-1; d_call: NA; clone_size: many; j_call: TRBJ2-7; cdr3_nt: TGCGCCAGCAGCCGCGCTAGAGGAGGGGCGGAGCAGTACTTC; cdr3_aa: CASSRARGGAEQYF
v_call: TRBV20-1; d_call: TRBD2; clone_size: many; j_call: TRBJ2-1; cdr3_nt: TGCAGTGCTAGTAGAACGCGGGGGGGCCAGGCGGATGAGCAGTTCTTC; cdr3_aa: CSASRTRGGQADEQFF
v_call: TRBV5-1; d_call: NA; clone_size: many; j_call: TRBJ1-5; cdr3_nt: TGCGCCAGCAGCTTAGGGCCTGATCAGCCCCAGCATTTT; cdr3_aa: CASSLGPDQPQHF
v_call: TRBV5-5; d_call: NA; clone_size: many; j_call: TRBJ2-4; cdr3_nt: TGTGCCAGCAGCCGCGGAGAGGGGGTGGTGGCCAAAAACATTCAGTACTTC; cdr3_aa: CASSRGEGVVAKNIQYF
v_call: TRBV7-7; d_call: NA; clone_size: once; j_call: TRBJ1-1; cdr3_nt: NA; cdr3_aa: CASSFYICSARPGQAGTEAFF
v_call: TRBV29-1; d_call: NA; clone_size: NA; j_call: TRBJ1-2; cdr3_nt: TGCACCGGGGGGGATGGGGGAAGCGGCTACACCTTC; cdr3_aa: CTGGDGGSGYTF
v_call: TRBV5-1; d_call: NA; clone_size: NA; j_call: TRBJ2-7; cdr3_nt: TGCGCCAGCAGCTTGTCGGTAAAAGGGGCTAGGCCCTACGAGCAGTACTTC; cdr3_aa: CASSLSVKGARPYEQYF
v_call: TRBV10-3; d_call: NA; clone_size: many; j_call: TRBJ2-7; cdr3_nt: TGTGCCATCGGGACGGAGAAGACCTACGAGCAGTACTTC; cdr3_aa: CAIGTEKTYEQYF
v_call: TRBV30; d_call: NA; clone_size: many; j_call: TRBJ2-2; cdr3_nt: TGTGCCTGGAGTTCTGGTCCCGGGGAGCTGTTTTTT; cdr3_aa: CAWSSGPGELFF
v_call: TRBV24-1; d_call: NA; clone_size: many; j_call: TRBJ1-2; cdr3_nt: TGTGCCACCAGTGACCCGACAGTTAACTATGGCTACACCTTC; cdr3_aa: CATSDPTVNYGYTF
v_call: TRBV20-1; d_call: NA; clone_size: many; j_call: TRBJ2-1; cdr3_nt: TGCAGTGCTAGAGACCCGGGACGGAGCTCCTACAATGAGCAGTTCTTC; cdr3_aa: CSARDPGRSSYNEQFF
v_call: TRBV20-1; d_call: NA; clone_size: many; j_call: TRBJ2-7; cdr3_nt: TGCAGTGCGCGGCCGGGAGTAAACCACGAGCAGTACTTC; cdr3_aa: CSARPGVNHEQYF
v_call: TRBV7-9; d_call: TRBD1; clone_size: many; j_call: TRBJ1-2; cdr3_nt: TGTGCCTCGGGACAGGAAACAGGCTACACCTTC; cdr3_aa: CASGQETGYTF
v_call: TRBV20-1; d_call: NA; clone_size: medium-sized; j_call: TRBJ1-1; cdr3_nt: TGCAGTGCTATTTTTTCAGGGTTGAACACTGAAGCTTTCTTT; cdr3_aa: CSAIFSGLNTEAFF
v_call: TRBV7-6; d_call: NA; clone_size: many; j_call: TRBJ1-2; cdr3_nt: TGTGCCAGCAGCCCCGGGACCGCCGGGGGCCCTTATGGCTACACCTTC; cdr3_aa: CASSPGTAGGPYGYTF